One and the same sample provided the 17 T cell receptor beta chains below, sequenced in a study of T cells in women clearing cervical HPV infection. Assay used: immunoSEQ multiplex PCR; TCRdb lists only in-frame clones, some missing. This sample contains tens of thousands of clones. The sequenced sample consisted of blood buffy coat. These receptors were obtained from a woman between 18 and 75 years old with a cervical HPV16 infection that either progressed to CIN3+ or cleared (not recorded which).

The DNA read from the CDR3 is TGCGCCAGCAGCTCCGGACAGAAGGTTGCAACTAATGAAAAG. It yields the protein CASSSGQKVATNEK. The whole CDR3 protein reads CASSSGQKVATNEKLFF. This chain joins TRBV5-1 and TRBJ2-2; tentative D call: TRBD1 (6 bases). The read terminates 3 residues ahead of where the CDR3 ends, so the germline J gene completes it. The CDR3 extends over 17 amino acids. The V gene's germline CDR1 is SGHRS and CDR2 YFSETQ.

For this clone: The read ends 3 residues before the CDR3 terminus; that terminus is restored from the germline J gene. The V call is TRBV6-2 or TRBV6-3, the J call TRBJ2-1; 8 bases match TRBD2. Per germline, CDR1 MNHEY and CDR2 SVGEGT. The V and J ends lost 2 bases and 5 bases, in that order; junction bases with no gene match: 2. This CDR3 contains 14 residues. CDR3 residues: CASSYSGRDNEQFF. The part of the CDR3 DNA that was read is TGTGCCAGCAGTTACAGCGGGAGAGACAATGAG.

About this clone: The CDR3 end lies 3 residues beyond the end of the read and is filled in from the germline J gene. The rearrangement links TRBV20-1 to TRBJ2-5; D perhaps matches TRBD2 (6 bases). Trimming took off 3 bases at V and 7 bases at J, with 18 bases between the two ends. This CDR3 has 14 amino acids. CDR1 and CDR2 (germline): DFQATT, SNEGSKA (reference sequence). Partial CDR3 DNA: TGCAGTGCTAGCGAGCGGGCTCGGGGCTGGACC. It is translated as CSASERARGWT. The whole CDR3 sequence reads CSASERARGWTQYF.

About this clone itself: The read is 3 residues too short to cover the CDR3 end, so that end is filled in from the germline J gene. The chain has TRBV7-9 and TRBJ2-3; D is possibly TRBD1 (6 bases). CDR3 length: 11 residues. Germline CDR1 is SEHNR and CDR2 is FQNEAQ (reference sequence). The CDR3 here is CASSQDSAQYF. CDR3 DNA (partial): TGTGCCAGCAGCCAGGACAGTGCG.

A word on this clone: The read ends 3 residues shy of where the CDR3 ends; the end is completed using the germline J gene. The chain is built from TRBV20-1 and TRBJ2-2; 10 positions agree with TRBD1. CDR3 length: 15 residues. CDR1 is DFQATT, CDR2 SNEGSKA, per germline (reference sequence). This CDR3 reads CSARDRGRGSEKLFF. The DNA read from the CDR3 is TGCAGTGCGCGAGACAGGGGGCGAGGAAGTGAAAAG.

About this clone itself: One end of the junction fails to match germline, which may point to a read error. Read data end 3 residues before the CDR3 end; the end is taken from the germline J gene. The V call is TRBV4-2, the J call TRBJ2-7; the D is unclear. The V gene's germline CDR1 is LGHNA and CDR2 YNFKEQ. The CDR3 contains 16 residues. The part of the CDR3 DNA that was read is TGCGCCAGCAGCCAAGACCTGTTGGGTAGCACGAACGAG. This sequence encodes CASSQDLLGSTNE. The whole CDR3 reads CASSQDLLGSTNEQYF.

As for this clone: Read sequence stops 3 residues before the CDR3 end, and the germline J gene provides the missing end. The V and J genes are TRBV5-1 and TRBJ2-3; a weak D match, TRBD2 (5 bases). From germline, CDR1 is SGHRS and CDR2 YFSETQ. V was cut by 3 bases and J by 8 bases, with 13 bases left in between. The length of the CDR3 is 13 residues. This chain's CDR3 is CASSYSLGGTQYF. Incomplete CDR3 DNA: TGCGCCAGCAGCTACTCACTAGGCGGTACG.

Remarks on this clone: The CDR3 end lies 3 residues beyond the end of the read and is filled in from the germline J gene. The chain couples TRBV18 to TRBJ2-2; tentative D call: TRBD1 (6 bases). Germline loops: CDR1 KGHSH, CDR2 LQKENI. The CDR3 contains 16 residues. This CDR3 is CASSPESGEANEKLFF. CDR3 DNA (partial): TGTGCCAGCTCACCAGAATCAGGGGAAGCTAATGAAAAG. Together with reference TRBV18 and TRBJ2-2, the CDR3 gives the full variable domain: NAGVMQNPRHLVRRRGQEARLRCSPMKGHSHVYWYRQLPEEGLKFMVYLQKENIIDESGMPKERFSAEFPKEGPSILRIQQVVRGDSAAYFCASSPESGEANEKLFFGEGSRLTVL.

Of note for this clone: The CDR3 end lies 3 residues beyond the end of the read and is filled in from the germline J gene. The genes are TRBV12-3 or TRBV12-4 and TRBJ2-1; 9 nucleotides match TRBD1. The CDR3 covers 15 residues. With V trimmed by 4 bases and J by 8 bases, 9 bases remained unmatched. CDR3 protein: CASSSQGALVHEQFF. The sequenced part of the CDR3 DNA is TGTGCCAGCAGTTCACAGGGGGCTCTAGTGCATGAG.

Concerning this clone: The CDR3 end is not reached by the read, which stops 3 residues before it; the germline J gene fills it in. The gene calls are TRBV12-3 or TRBV12-4 and TRBJ2-3, with D maybe TRBD1 (6 bases). V lost 7 bases to trimming and J lost 0 bases, with 14 bases between them. This CDR3 is 15 amino acids long. This chain's CDR3 is CASKPTGTSTDTQYF. CDR3 DNA, as far as it was read: TGTGCCAGCAAACCGACAGGTACTAGCACAGATACG.

Note on this clone: The missing CDR3 end, 3 residues past where the read stops, is filled in from the germline J gene. The chain has TRBV19 and TRBJ2-3, with TRBD2 matching 7 bases. Germline V gene sequence: CDR1 LNHDA, CDR2 SQIVND (reference sequence). Losses at the gene ends were 0 bases for V and 4 bases for J; bases not matched to a gene: 10. This CDR3 has 17 amino acids. The CDR3 is CASSIDRAGEIADTQYF. The sequenced CDR3 bases are TGTGCCAGTAGTATAGACCGGGCGGGAGAAATCGCAGATACG.

Comment on this clone: An end of the junction differs from the germline gene, which may be a read error. The read is 3 residues too short to cover the CDR3 end, so that end is filled in from the germline J gene. The chain carries TRBV4-2 and TRBJ1-6; TRBD1 matches 7 bases. CDR3 size: 15 residues. The germline V gene encodes CDR1 LGHNA and CDR2 YNFKEQ. The CDR3 bases that were read are TGCGCCAGCAGCAAGCTTCAGGGGGATAATTCACCC. The encoded protein is CASSKLQGDNSP. The entire CDR3 is CASSKLQGDNSPLHF.

With regard to this clone: The read ends 3 residues early relative to the CDR3; the germline J gene fills the gap. The J gene is TRBJ1-3, the V gene TRBV30; 7 bases line up with TRBD1. V lost 3 bases, J lost 1 base, and 6 bases stayed unmatched. The CDR3 runs 15 residues. Germline CDR1 GTSNPN, CDR2 SVGIG (reference sequence). The sequenced CDR3 bases are TGTGCCTGGAGAGCAGGGGGTATATCTGGAAACACC. Translating gives CAWRAGGISGNT. The CDR3 as a whole reads CAWRAGGISGNTIYF. Together with reference TRBV30 and TRBJ1-3, the CDR3 gives the full variable domain: SQTIHQWPATLVQPVGSPLSLECTVEGTSNPNLYWYRQAAGRGLQLLFYSVGIGQISSEVPQNLSASRPQDRQFILSSKKLLLSDSGFYLCAWRAGGISGNTIYFGEGSWLTVV.

CDR3 DNA, as far as it was read: TGTGCCAGCAGCTTAGGTATAACTAGCGGGGGCTACGAC. Translating it yields CASSLGITSGGYD. The entire CDR3 protein reads CASSLGITSGGYDYTF. The rearrangement joins TRBV7-6 to TRBJ1-2; the D gene is possibly TRBD1 (6 bases). The read finishes 3 residues shy of the CDR3 end, and the germline J gene is used to complete it. The CDR3 covers 16 residues. Germline CDR1 SGHVS, CDR2 FNYEAQ.

As regards this clone: The CDR3 extends 3 residues past the end of the read, so its final part is completed from the germline J gene. J is TRBJ2-5 and V is TRBV18; D uncertain. CDR1 and CDR2 from the germline V gene are KGHSH and LQKENI. The CDR3 sequence is 13 residues long. The V gene lost 3 bases and the J gene lost 1 base, with 6 bases spanning the gap. The chain's CDR3 is CASSPSSQETQYF. The part of the CDR3 DNA that was read is TGTGCCAGCTCACCTTCTTCCCAAGAGACC.

CDR3 protein: CASSEETASAGSPLHF. The covered CDR3 bases are TGTGCCAGCAGTGAAGAGACAGCGTCAGCGGGTTCACCC. The chain has TRBV6-1 and TRBJ1-6; D may be TRBD1 (5 bases). The CDR3 end falls 3 residues outside the read, so it is completed with the germline J gene. V lost 1 base to trimming and J lost 9 bases, with 16 bases between them. CDR3 length: 16 residues. The germline V gene has CDR1 MNHNS and CDR2 SASEGT.

Comment on this clone: The CDR3 extends 3 residues past the end of the read, so its final part is completed from the germline J gene. The chain has TRBV20-1 and TRBJ1-5; a possible D gene is TRBD1 (5 bases). Between the trimmed V and J ends, which lost 1 base and 3 bases, there was a span of 13 bases. The CDR3 runs 15 residues. Germline CDR1 is DFQATT and CDR2 is SNEGSKA (reference sequence). CDR3 bases read: TGCAGTGCTAGAGTCGGGGGGGTAAACAATCAGCCC. It yields the protein CSARVGGVNNQP. The CDR3 in its entirety is CSARVGGVNNQPQHF.